Shown below are 30 T cell receptor beta chains from a single sample sequenced in a study of identical twins. Each CDR3 protein is one row after TCRdb ran MiXCR on the 5' RACE reads. The repertoire holds some 330,000 distinct CDR3 sequences, 7% to 9.5% seen once, with roughly 9% in the top ten. The sequenced sample consisted of naive T cells sorted from blood. The receptor source for this set is a woman between 45 and 65 years old in good health.

The chain uses TRBV5-1 and TRBJ2-7, with 8 nucleotides matching TRBD1. With V trimmed by 0 bases and J by 6 bases, 8 bases remained unmatched. The CDR3 extends over 15 amino acids. Germline CDR1 and CDR2: SGHRS and YFSETQ. The CDR3 bases are TGCGCCAGCAGCTTGGTCCCAGGGGGCCGTCGCGAGCAGTACTTC. As protein: CASSLVPGGRREQYF. The variable domain in full, completed from reference TRBV5-1 and TRBJ2-7, reads KAGVTQTPRYLIKTRGQQVTLSCSPISGHRSVSWYQQTPGQGLQFLFEYFSETQRNKGNFPGRFSGRQFSNSRSEMNVSTLELGDSALYLCASSLVPGGRREQYFGPGTRLTVT.

This clonotype has ten or more counts. This chain connects TRBV27 to TRBJ2-4, with 9 bases fitting TRBD1. This CDR3 is built from 15 residues. The germline gives CDR1 MNHEY, CDR2 SMNVEV (reference sequence). J was trimmed by 0 bases and V by 8 bases; bases with no gene match: 5. The CDR3 loop is CASGTGLLAKNIQYF. The CDR3 nucleotides are TGTGCCAGCGGGACAGGGCTACTAGCCAAAAACATTCAGTACTTC.

In this sample, this clonotype turned up a few times. The chain recombines TRBV13 with TRBJ2-7, with 9 bases aligning to TRBD1. CDR3 length: 14 amino acids. With 5 bases clipped from V and 5 bases from J, the junction kept 7 bases outside the gene matches. Germline-derived CDR1 and CDR2 are PRHDT and FYEKMQ (reference sequence). CDR3 region: CASSLLQGADEQYF. The CDR3 nucleotides are TGTGCCAGCAGCCTATTACAGGGGGCGGACGAGCAGTACTTC.

This clonotype was seen ten or more times. V gene TRBV6-1 combines with J gene TRBJ1-5; D call uncertain. The CDR3 consists of 12 residues. CDR1 MNHNS and CDR2 SASEGT come from the germline V gene. The germline V and J ends were trimmed by 4 bases and 5 bases, with 6 bases remaining between them. The CDR3 sequence: CASSVLYQPQHF. The DNA of the CDR3 is TGTGCCAGCAGTGTTCTGTATCAGCCCCAGCATTTT.

This clonotype was seen only a few times. This chain uses TRBV27 with TRBJ2-5; 12 nucleotides line up with TRBD2. CDR1 and CDR2 (germline): MNHEY, SMNVEV (reference sequence). This CDR3 spans 17 amino acids. V dropped 1 base and J dropped 4; count of bases not matched to a gene: 7. In DNA form, the CDR3 reads TGTGCCAGCAGTTTATGGGCTAGCGGGAGGGCTTTAGAGACCCAGTACTTC. As protein: CASSLWASGRALETQYF.

This clonotype was seen only a few times. The gene calls are TRBV11-2 and TRBJ2-2; 9 bases agree with TRBD1. V was clipped by 5 bases and J by 5 bases; unmatched bases: 9. CDR1 is SGHAT and CDR2 is FQNNGV in the germline V gene. The length of the CDR3 is 16 residues. CDR3 nucleotide sequence: TGTGCCAGCAGCCCGGGACAGGGTGGATGGACCGGGGAGCTGTTTTTT. Amino acid sequence: CASSPGQGGWTGELFF.

A single count supports this clonotype. A much larger clonotype is one base distant, so this may be a read error. The chain combines TRBV7-6 with TRBJ2-3, with 7 positions matching TRBD2. Trimming removed 4 bases from V and 5 bases from J; junction bases left unmatched: 12. From germline, CDR1 is SGHVS and CDR2 FNYEAQ. The CDR3 totals 16 residues. The CDR3: CASSSRGSGIGDTQYF. The CDR3 region has the DNA TGTGCCAGCAGCTCCCGTGGAAGCGGGATTGGAGATACGCAGTATTTT.

This clonotype has a count of ten or more. The chain joins TRBV20-1 to TRBJ1-2; 7 bases are a match to TRBD1. Germline CDR1 is DFQATT and CDR2 is SNEGSKA (reference sequence). The CDR3 runs to 11 residues. The V gene end was trimmed by 8 bases and the J gene end by 6 bases; junction bases not matched to a gene: 6. CDR3 protein: CSISGGDGYTF. In DNA, the CDR3 is TGCAGTATTTCAGGGGGTGATGGCTACACCTTC.

The DNA for the CDR3 is TGTGCCAGCAGTGAAAAGTTCAGGGGTTCACCCCTCCACTTT. This translates into CASSEKFRGSPLHF. The J gene is TRBJ1-6, the V gene TRBV25-1, with TRBD1 as a possible D gene (6 bases). Germline V gene sequence: CDR1 MGHDK, CDR2 SYGVNS. The length of the CDR3 is 14 residues. V dropped 2 bases and J dropped 9 bases, with 11 bases sitting between them.

The genes are TRBV2 and TRBJ1-2; 7 bases are shared with TRBD1. The germline CDR1 and CDR2 sequences are SNHLY and FYNNEI. The CDR3 loop spans 12 amino acids. After removal of 6 bases from V and 3 bases from J, the junction contained 1 base not matched to a gene. For the CDR3, the DNA is TGTGCCAGCAGGGGGACAGACTATGGCTACACCTTC. Its translation: CASRGTDYGYTF.

The chain carries TRBV27 and TRBJ2-4, with D perhaps TRBD1 (6 bases). V was clipped by 4 bases and J by 4 bases, with 20 bases between them. The CDR3 has 17 amino acids. Germline V CDR1 and CDR2: MNHEY, SMNVEV (reference sequence). CDR3 region: CASSWGLADSQKNIQYF. The CDR3 DNA is TGTGCCAGCAGTTGGGGGCTCGCGGACAGCCAAAAAAACATTCAGTACTTC.

V is TRBV30 and J is TRBJ1-1, with D unclear. CDR1 and CDR2 (germline): GTSNPN, SVGIG (reference sequence). V was clipped by 3 bases and J by 1 base, with 9 bases between them. The CDR3 is 13 residues long. Here the CDR3 reads CAWRPEPNTEAFF. The CDR3 DNA sequence: TGTGCCTGGAGACCGGAGCCGAACACTGAAGCTTTCTTT.

The chain has TRBV4-1 and TRBJ1-5; possibly TRBD1 for D (5 bases). V shed 3 bases and J shed 10 bases, with 13 bases lying between them. Germline V CDR1 and CDR2: MGHRA, YSYEKL. The CDR3 runs to 13 residues. The CDR3 DNA reads TGCGCCAGCAGCCAGGGGGGGTCTGCACCCCAGCATTTT. It is translated as CASSQGGSAPQHF.

The chain couples TRBV7-8 to TRBJ2-3, with 7 nucleotides matching TRBD2. Trimming took 1 base from V and 2 from J; bases not matched to a gene: 6. Germline V gene lookup returns CDR1 SGHVS and CDR2 FQNEAQ. The CDR3 spans 16 residues. The CDR3 loop is CASSLGLAVPTDTQYF. The CDR3 DNA reads as TGTGCCAGCAGCTTAGGGCTAGCGGTGCCCACAGATACGCAGTATTTT.

The chain uses TRBV7-9 and TRBJ2-1; TRBD2 is a possible D gene (5 bases). CDR3 size: 14 residues. Deletions cut 2 bases from V and 2 bases from J, with 7 bases between. Germline V gene sequence: CDR1 SEHNR, CDR2 FQNEAQ (reference sequence). CDR3 in amino acids: CASSLIGTYNEQFF. The CDR3 nucleotides are TGTGCCAGCAGCTTAATCGGGACCTACAATGAGCAGTTCTTC.

In this sample, this clonotype turned up a few times. The rearrangement joins TRBV7-6 to TRBJ2-2, with 9 bases lining up with TRBD2. This CDR3 has 17 residues. Germline-derived CDR1 and CDR2 are SGHVS and FNYEAQ. V lost 1 base, J lost 2 bases, and 5 bases stayed unmatched. CDR3 region: CASSLGAGGPNTGELFF. The CDR3 DNA sequence: TGTGCCAGCAGCTTAGGGGCGGGAGGGCCCAACACCGGGGAGCTGTTTTTT.

In this sample, this clonotype turned up a few times. The rearrangement links TRBV12-3 or TRBV12-4 to TRBJ2-7; a weak D match, TRBD2 (5 bases). Trimming left V 8 bases short and J 3 bases short, with 17 bases between. This CDR3 has 14 amino acids. The CDR3 DNA follows: TGTGCCAGCCTGCCCGGAGGAGTCGGCTACGAGCAGTACTTC. Encoded protein: CASLPGGVGYEQYF.

This clonotype occurred a few times. This chain uses TRBV11-3 with TRBJ2-1; 9 bases agree with TRBD1. The germline CDR1 and CDR2 sequences are SGHNT and YENEEA. After removal of 6 bases from V and 3 bases from J, the junction contained 6 bases not matched to a gene. The CDR3 runs to 15 residues. The CDR3 nucleotides are TGTGCCAGCAGATACGGGACAGGGAACTACAATGAGCAGTTCTTC. Its translation is CASRYGTGNYNEQFF. Combining the CDR3 with reference TRBV11-3 and TRBJ2-1 gives the whole variable domain EAGVVQSPRYKIIEKKQPVAFWCNPISGHNTLYWYLQNLGQGPELLIRYENEEAVDDSQLPKDRFSAERLKGVDSTLKIQPAELGDSAVYLCASRYGTGNYNEQFFGPGTRLTVL.

Many counts were recorded for this clonotype. The rearrangement uses TRBV12-3 or TRBV12-4 and TRBJ2-2, with unresolved D. The CDR3 runs 13 residues. Trimming took 1 base from V and 5 from J, leaving 5 bases between them. CDR3 residues: CASSLEWTGELFF. The CDR3 bases are TGTGCCAGCAGTTTAGAGTGGACCGGGGAGCTGTTTTTT.

Only a few counts were recorded for this clonotype. The chain carries TRBV20-1 and TRBJ2-4; 7 bases match TRBD2. The CDR3 has 15 amino acids. Germline trimming cut 3 bases from V and 1 base from J; bases unmatched to any gene: 6. The V gene's germline CDR1 is DFQATT and CDR2 SNEGSKA (reference sequence). CDR3 loop: CSASLRGVAKNIQYF. As DNA, the CDR3 is TGCAGTGCTAGCCTCCGGGGGGTGGCCAAAAACATTCAGTACTTC.

This clonotype was counted between two and nine times. V and J are TRBV29-1 and TRBJ1-2; 8 nucleotides align to TRBD1. Germline CDR1 reads SQVTM; CDR2 reads ANQGSEA. This CDR3 has 13 residues. After removal of 4 bases from V and 0 bases from J, the junction contained 1 base not matched to a gene. In DNA, the CDR3 is TGCAGCGTTGTACAGGGGGCTAACTATGGCTACACCTTC. The encoded protein is CSVVQGANYGYTF.

In its sample, this clonotype was seen a few times. This sequence joins TRBV6-2 or TRBV6-3 and TRBJ2-1, with 9 bases aligning to TRBD1. J lost 11 bases, V lost 2 bases, and 22 bases had no gene match. Germline CDR1 is MNHEY and CDR2 is SVGEGT. There are 19 residues in the CDR3. CDR3 amino acids: CASSYDRGDTSTMSVKQFF. For the CDR3, the DNA is TGTGCCAGCAGTTACGACAGGGGGGATACCTCTACAATGAGTGTGAAGCAGTTCTTC.

V is TRBV19 and J is TRBJ2-1; D is possibly TRBD1 or TRBD2 (6 bases each). Trimming stripped 7 bases from V and 3 bases from J, with 19 bases between. CDR3 length: 16 residues. Germline V gene sequence: CDR1 LNHDA, CDR2 SQIVND (reference sequence). The CDR3 DNA reads TGTGCCAGTACCACCCGGGGGCGAGCCGACTACAATGAGCAGTTCTTC. It specifies CASTTRGRADYNEQFF.

This clonotype was recorded at least ten times. This rearrangement joins TRBV12-5 to TRBJ2-1; 11 bases are shared with TRBD2. The germline gives CDR1 LGHNT, CDR2 FRNRAP. The CDR3 runs 14 residues. Germline trimming cut 7 bases from V and 7 bases from J; bases unmatched to any gene: 6. As DNA, the CDR3 is TGTGCTAGTGCCGCTAGCGGGAGGCTGAATGAGCAGTTCTTC. Its protein product is CASAASGRLNEQFF.

This clonotype was counted ten times or more. The chain links TRBV9 to TRBJ2-5; D gene uncertain. The CDR3 totals 15 residues. V shed 2 bases and J shed 1 base, with 12 bases lying between them. Germline V gene lookup returns CDR1 SGDLS and CDR2 YYNGEE. CDR3 sequence (DNA): TGTGCCAGCAGCGTGTATCCCCACAGCCAAGAGACCCAGTACTTC. Its translation is CASSVYPHSQETQYF.

This clonotype has a handful of counts. The CDR3 sequence is CASRPLTGVTGELFF. CDR3 DNA: TGCGCCAGCCGCCCTCTAACGGGAGTTACCGGGGAGCTGTTTTTT. The chain links TRBV5-1 to TRBJ2-2, with D possibly matching TRBD2 (6 bases). In germline, CDR1 is SGHRS, CDR2 YFSETQ. The V gene lost 7 bases and the J gene lost 5 bases, with 18 bases spanning the gap. The CDR3 loop spans 15 amino acids.

This chain links TRBV10-1 with TRBJ2-3; D is ambiguous. Trimming took 8 bases from V and 6 from J, leaving 9 bases between them. The germline V gene has CDR1 WNHNN and CDR2 SYGVQD (reference sequence). The CDR3 is 11 amino acids. DNA of the CDR3: TGCGCCAGCTGGAAGCGTGATACGCAGTATTTT. It specifies CASWKRDTQYF.

The J gene is TRBJ2-2, the V gene TRBV5-1; D may be TRBD2 (6 bases). The CDR3 covers 15 residues. The germline V and J ends were trimmed by 0 bases and 4 bases, with 10 bases remaining between them. Germline V gene lookup returns CDR1 SGHRS and CDR2 YFSETQ. This chain's CDR3 is CASSLARDPTGELFF. The DNA for the CDR3 is TGCGCCAGCAGCTTGGCGCGGGACCCCACCGGGGAGCTGTTTTTT. The full variable domain, its missing parts supplied by reference TRBV5-1 and TRBJ2-2, is KAGVTQTPRYLIKTRGQQVTLSCSPISGHRSVSWYQQTPGQGLQFLFEYFSETQRNKGNFPGRFSGRQFSNSRSEMNVSTLELGDSALYLCASSLARDPTGELFFGEGSRLTVL.

This clonotype has at least ten counts. V gene TRBV2 combines with J gene TRBJ1-5, with D possibly TRBD1 on 5 matching bases. This CDR3 region has 15 residues. CDR1 is SNHLY and CDR2 is FYNNEI in the germline V gene. Trimming took off 4 bases at V and 4 bases at J, with 14 bases between the two ends. CDR3 loop: CASSGDGGWNQPQHF. In DNA, the CDR3 is TGTGCCAGCAGTGGGGACGGGGGTTGGAATCAGCCCCAGCATTTT. Together with reference TRBV2 and TRBJ1-5, the CDR3 gives the full variable domain: EPEVTQTPSHQVTQMGQEVILRCVPISNHLYFYWYRQILGQKVEFLVSFYNNEISEKSEIFDDQFSVERPDGSNFTLKIRSTKLEDSAMYFCASSGDGGWNQPQHFGDGTRLSIL.

The table lists this clonotype with many counts. This chain links TRBV12-3 or TRBV12-4 with TRBJ2-7; TRBD2 matches 12 bases. The CDR3 contains 17 residues. J was trimmed by 2 bases and V by 6 bases; bases with no gene match: 11. CDR3 in DNA: TGTGCCAGCAGCCCCGGACTAGCGGGGTTCACAACCTACGAGCAGTACTTC. Its translation: CASSPGLAGFTTYEQYF.